Listed below are T cell receptor beta chains from one sample, sequenced in a study of Ad26.COV2.S vaccination and SARS-CoV-2 variants. Here immunoSEQ multiplex PCR was the method, and the copy in TCRdb shows in-frame clones only, minus some. The sample has about 420,000 clones, roughly 90% seen once. The source was peripheral blood, collected in a trial of Ad26.COV2.S vaccine versus placebo. These receptors all come from a person aged 18 to 59 who received the Ad26.COV2.S COVID-19 vaccine or a placebo. The CDR3 runs from the conserved cysteine through the conserved F or W. Fields, in order: clone size, D gene, J gene, V gene, CDR3 protein, CDR3 DNA. The D gene is left open where the match is weak. Some rows mark clone size as missing; the rest say once, few, many or name a class of expanded clone.

clone_size: .; d_call: .; j_call: TRBJ1-6; v_call: TRBV28; cdr3_aa: CASSLLRQPSPLHF; cdr3_nt: TGTGCCAGCAGTTTATTACGACAACCATCACCCCTCCACTTT
clone_size: .; d_call: TRBD1; j_call: TRBJ1-1; v_call: TRBV2; cdr3_aa: CASNPQGAVAEAFF; cdr3_nt: TGTGCCAGCAATCCACAGGGGGCCGTGGCTGAAGCTTTCTTT
clone_size: .; d_call: .; j_call: TRBJ1-5; v_call: TRBV28; cdr3_aa: CASSLGISPGRSFYSNQPQHF; cdr3_nt: TGTGCCAGCAGTTTAGGGATCTCTCCGGGACGAAGCTTTTATAGCAATCAGCCCCAGCATTTT
clone_size: .; d_call: .; j_call: TRBJ1-4; v_call: TRBV6-1; cdr3_aa: CASSEASGRGDEKLFF; cdr3_nt: TGTGCCAGCAGTGAAGCATCAGGGAGGGGAGATGAAAAACTGTTTTTT
clone_size: once; d_call: .; j_call: TRBJ2-7; v_call: TRBV4-3; cdr3_aa: CASSQNRVFGAYEQYF; cdr3_nt: TGCGCCAGCAGCCAAAACAGGGTTTTCGGGGCCTACGAGCAGTACTTC
clone_size: .; d_call: .; j_call: TRBJ1-1; v_call: TRBV4-2; cdr3_aa: CASSQGPSSYGTEAFF; cdr3_nt: TGTGCCAGCAGCCAAGGCCCAAGCAGCTATGGTACTGAAGCTTTCTTT
clone_size: few; d_call: .; j_call: TRBJ1-2; v_call: TRBV9; cdr3_aa: CASSVGTLNYGYTF; cdr3_nt: TGTGCCAGCAGCGTGGGGACGTTAAACTATGGCTACACCTTC
clone_size: .; d_call: TRBD2; j_call: TRBJ2-3; v_call: TRBV6-2/TRBV6-3; cdr3_aa: CASSYERGGPADTQYF; cdr3_nt: TGTGCCAGCAGTTACGAGCGGGGGGGCCCCGCAGATACGCAGTATTTT
clone_size: .; d_call: .; j_call: TRBJ1-4; v_call: TRBV2; cdr3_aa: CATTRVRNEKLFF; cdr3_nt: TGTGCCACGACAAGGGTCAGGAATGAAAAACTGTTTTTT
clone_size: .; d_call: TRBD2; j_call: TRBJ2-2; v_call: TRBV14; cdr3_aa: CASSLLAGANTGELFF; cdr3_nt: TGTGCCAGCAGCCTCCTAGCGGGGGCCAACACCGGGGAGCTGTTTTTT
clone_size: .; d_call: .; j_call: TRBJ2-1; v_call: TRBV13; cdr3_aa: CASSVRGPSYNEQFF; cdr3_nt: TGTGCCAGCAGCGTTCGGGGGCCCTCCTACAATGAGCAGTTCTTC
clone_size: .; d_call: TRBD1; j_call: TRBJ1-2; v_call: TRBV4-3; cdr3_aa: CASSHVGQGDGYTF; cdr3_nt: TGCGCCAGCAGCCATGTCGGACAGGGAGATGGCTACACCTTC
clone_size: .; d_call: TRBD1; j_call: TRBJ2-7; v_call: TRBV11-3; cdr3_aa: CASSDRTGGDEQYF; cdr3_nt: TGTGCCAGCAGCGATCGGACAGGGGGCGACGAGCAGTACTTC
clone_size: .; d_call: TRBD2; j_call: TRBJ2-5; v_call: TRBV9; cdr3_aa: CASSASGGAETQYF; cdr3_nt: TGTGCCAGCAGCGCTAGCGGGGGGGCAGAGACCCAGTACTTC
clone_size: .; d_call: .; j_call: TRBJ1-1; v_call: TRBV29-1; cdr3_aa: CSVRGGFEAFF; cdr3_nt: TGCAGCGTGAGGGGGGGTTTTGAAGCTTTCTTT
clone_size: .; d_call: .; j_call: TRBJ2-5; v_call: TRBV12-3/TRBV12-4; cdr3_aa: CASSYPGKETQYF; cdr3_nt: TGTGCCAGCAGTTATCCAGGGAAAGAGACCCAGTACTTC
clone_size: .; d_call: TRBD2; j_call: TRBJ2-3; v_call: TRBV3-1/TRBV3-2; cdr3_aa: CASSHWTSGGSTDTQYF; cdr3_nt: TGTGCCAGCAGCCATTGGACTAGCGGGGGGTCCACAGATACGCAGTATTTT
clone_size: .; d_call: TRBD1; j_call: TRBJ2-7; v_call: TRBV5-1; cdr3_aa: CASSHGTGHLYEQYF; cdr3_nt: TGCGCCAGCAGCCACGGGACAGGACACTTATACGAGCAGTACTTC
clone_size: few; d_call: .; j_call: TRBJ2-3; v_call: TRBV6-6; cdr3_aa: CASSYSTGTSNTQYF; cdr3_nt: TGTGCCAGCAGTTACTCAACTGGGACTTCAAATACGCAGTATTTT
clone_size: .; d_call: .; j_call: TRBJ1-2; v_call: TRBV4-1; cdr3_aa: CASSQVKSYGYTF; cdr3_nt: TGCGCCAGCAGCCAAGTCAAGAGCTATGGCTACACCTTC
clone_size: once; d_call: .; j_call: TRBJ1-5; v_call: TRBV28; cdr3_aa: CASRTRGVGGGQPQHF; cdr3_nt: TGTGCCAGCAGGACTCGAGGGGTGGGGGGAGGCCAGCCCCAGCATTTT
clone_size: once; d_call: .; j_call: TRBJ2-7; v_call: TRBV5-1; cdr3_aa: CASSLGTYYEQYF; cdr3_nt: TGCGCCAGCAGCTTAGGGACCTACTACGAGCAGTACTTC
clone_size: .; d_call: .; j_call: TRBJ2-2; v_call: TRBV5-4; cdr3_aa: CASSHGGAGTGELFF; cdr3_nt: TGTGCCAGCAGCCATGGGGGGGCGGGCACCGGGGAGCTGTTTTTT
clone_size: once; d_call: .; j_call: TRBJ1-3; v_call: TRBV7-8; cdr3_aa: CASSLGGSGNTIYF; cdr3_nt: TGTGCCAGCAGTCTAGGAGGGTCTGGAAACACCATATATTTT
clone_size: .; d_call: TRBD2; j_call: TRBJ2-3; v_call: TRBV7-6; cdr3_aa: CASSASGGGAGTDTQYF; cdr3_nt: TGTGCCAGCAGCGCCTCTGGCGGGGGGGCCGGCACAGATACGCAGTATTTT
clone_size: .; d_call: .; j_call: TRBJ2-3; v_call: TRBV7-3; cdr3_aa: CASSPFNKADTQYF; cdr3_nt: TGTGCCAGCAGCCCCTTTAACAAGGCAGATACGCAGTATTTT
clone_size: .; d_call: .; j_call: TRBJ2-5; v_call: TRBV3-1/TRBV3-2; cdr3_aa: CASSPRGQETQYF; cdr3_nt: TGTGCCAGCAGCCCCCGGGGCCAAGAGACCCAGTACTTC
clone_size: .; d_call: .; j_call: TRBJ2-3; v_call: TRBV7-2; cdr3_aa: CASSPGGGNTDTQYF; cdr3_nt: TGTGCCAGCAGCCCAGGGGGGGGGAACACAGATACGCAGTATTTT
clone_size: .; d_call: .; j_call: TRBJ1-2; v_call: TRBV30; cdr3_aa: CAWSVGQARGYTF; cdr3_nt: TGTGCCTGGAGTGTAGGGCAGGCTAGGGGCTACACCTTC
clone_size: once; d_call: TRBD2; j_call: TRBJ2-7; v_call: TRBV5-4; cdr3_aa: CASSSSGTSGGLF; cdr3_nt: TGTGCCAGCAGCTCGTCCGGGACTAGCGGGGGCCTTTTC
clone_size: few; d_call: .; j_call: TRBJ2-7; v_call: TRBV5-1; cdr3_aa: CASSWETGRDEQYF; cdr3_nt: TGCGCCAGCAGCTGGGAGACAGGCCGGGACGAGCAGTACTTC
clone_size: .; d_call: .; j_call: TRBJ1-6; v_call: TRBV25-1; cdr3_aa: CASSEQRNSPLHF; cdr3_nt: TGTGCCAGCAGTGAACAGCGCAATTCACCCCTCCACTTT
clone_size: few; d_call: .; j_call: TRBJ1-2; v_call: TRBV2; cdr3_aa: CASSDAGRPYGYTF; cdr3_nt: TGTGCCAGCAGTGATGCAGGGAGACCCTATGGCTACACCTTC
clone_size: few; d_call: .; j_call: TRBJ1-2; v_call: TRBV6-6; cdr3_aa: CASSPGTVIYGYTF; cdr3_nt: TGTGCCAGCAGCCCCGGGACGGTTATTTATGGCTACACCTTC
clone_size: few; d_call: TRBD1; j_call: TRBJ1-4; v_call: TRBV7-6; cdr3_aa: CASSYRTGFNEKLFF; cdr3_nt: TGTGCCAGCAGCTACCGGACAGGGTTTAATGAAAAACTGTTTTTT
clone_size: .; d_call: TRBD2; j_call: TRBJ2-1; v_call: TRBV19; cdr3_aa: CASSSGTSGYNEQFF; cdr3_nt: TGTGCCAGTAGTTCCGGGACTAGCGGCTACAATGAGCAGTTCTTC
clone_size: once; d_call: .; j_call: TRBJ2-5; v_call: TRBV4-3; cdr3_aa: CASSQEAIGRETQYF; cdr3_nt: TGCGCCAGCAGCCAAGAAGCGATAGGGAGAGAGACCCAGTACTTC
clone_size: .; d_call: TRBD1; j_call: TRBJ2-7; v_call: TRBV29-1; cdr3_aa: CSVFPGQGENEQYF; cdr3_nt: TGCAGCGTATTCCCGGGACAGGGCGAGAACGAGCAGTACTTC
clone_size: few; d_call: TRBD2; j_call: TRBJ2-7; v_call: TRBV5-1; cdr3_aa: CASKIAGGPSSEQYF; cdr3_nt: TGCGCCAGTAAGATAGCGGGGGGCCCCTCAAGCGAGCAGTACTTC
clone_size: .; d_call: TRBD1; j_call: TRBJ1-5; v_call: TRBV5-4; cdr3_aa: CASETGINQPQHF; cdr3_nt: TGTGCCAGCGAGACAGGGATAAATCAGCCCCAGCATTTT
clone_size: .; d_call: TRBD1; j_call: TRBJ1-6; v_call: TRBV6-4; cdr3_aa: CASSETGRSSPLHF; cdr3_nt: TGTGCCAGCAGTGAGACAGGGCGAAGTTCACCCCTCCACTTT
clone_size: .; d_call: TRBD1; j_call: TRBJ1-1; v_call: TRBV3-1/TRBV3-2; cdr3_aa: CASSGRGQGANTEAFF; cdr3_nt: TGTGCCAGCAGCGGACGGGGACAGGGGGCGAACACTGAAGCTTTCTTT
clone_size: .; d_call: TRBD1; j_call: TRBJ2-1; v_call: TRBV28; cdr3_aa: CASSLAGGANNEQFF; cdr3_nt: TGTGCCAGCAGTCTCGCAGGGGGCGCTAACAATGAGCAGTTCTTC
clone_size: few; d_call: .; j_call: TRBJ1-3; v_call: TRBV10-3; cdr3_aa: CATLSSGNTIYF; cdr3_nt: TGTGCCACCCTTAGTTCTGGAAACACCATATATTTT
clone_size: .; d_call: TRBD1; j_call: TRBJ1-2; v_call: TRBV5-4; cdr3_aa: CASSVGQGFGYTF; cdr3_nt: TGTGCCAGCAGCGTGGGACAGGGGTTTGGCTACACCTTC
clone_size: .; d_call: TRBD1; j_call: TRBJ1-4; v_call: TRBV9; cdr3_aa: CASSGPSGTGNEKLFF; cdr3_nt: TGTGCCAGCAGCGGCCCCTCCGGGACAGGGAATGAAAAACTGTTTTTT
clone_size: .; d_call: .; j_call: TRBJ1-1; v_call: TRBV12-3/TRBV12-4; cdr3_aa: CASSQGFATEAFF; cdr3_nt: TGTGCCAGCAGCCAGGGGTTCGCCACTGAAGCTTTCTTT